The sequence of this T cell receptor delta chain was determined in a study of gammadelta T cells in human blood. General study points: Right after birth, innate γδ T cells reportedly expanded polyclonally after microbial exposure.

This clone ranks as medium-sized. Its antigen is not known. Additional DNA sequences in this sample encode the identical CDR3. TCRdb used CATT to re-call clones from the RT-PCR reads. The sample shows around 1,500 delta-chain clones, roughly 17% of them seen only once. The CDR3 covers 20 residues. Looked up from germline, CDR1 is TSWWSYY and CDR2 is QGS. V lost 1 base to trimming and J lost 0 bases, with 24 bases between them. The TCR was taken from a human donor. The sequenced material came from non-Vgamma9Vdelta2 gamma-delta T cells from infant blood. The chain is built from TRDV1 and TRDJ1; TRDD3 might be the D (7 bases). The CDR3 loop reads CALGEPRFLFWGGYTDKLIF. DNA for the CDR3: TGTGCTCTTGGGGAACCCCGGTTCCTATTCTGGGGGGGATACACCGATAAACTCATCTTT.